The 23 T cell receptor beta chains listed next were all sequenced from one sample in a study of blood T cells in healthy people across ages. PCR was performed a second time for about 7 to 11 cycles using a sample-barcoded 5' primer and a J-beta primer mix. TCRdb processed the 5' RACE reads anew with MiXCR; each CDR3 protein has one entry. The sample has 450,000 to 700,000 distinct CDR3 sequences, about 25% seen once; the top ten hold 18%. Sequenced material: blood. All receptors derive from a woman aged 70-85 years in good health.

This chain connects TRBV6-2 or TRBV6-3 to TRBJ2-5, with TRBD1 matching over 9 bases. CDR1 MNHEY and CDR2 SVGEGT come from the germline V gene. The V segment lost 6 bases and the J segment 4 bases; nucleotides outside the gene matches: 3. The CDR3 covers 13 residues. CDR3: CASRGQGGETQYF. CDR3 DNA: TGTGCCAGCAGGGGACAGGGAGGAGAGACCCAGTACTTC.

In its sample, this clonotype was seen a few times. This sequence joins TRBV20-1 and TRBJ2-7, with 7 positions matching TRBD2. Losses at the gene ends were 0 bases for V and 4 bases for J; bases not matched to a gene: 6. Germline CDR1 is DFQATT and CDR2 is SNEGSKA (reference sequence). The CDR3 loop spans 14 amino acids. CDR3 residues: CSARDRVGGYEQYF. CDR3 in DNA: TGCAGTGCTAGAGATCGGGTCGGGGGGTACGAGCAGTACTTC.

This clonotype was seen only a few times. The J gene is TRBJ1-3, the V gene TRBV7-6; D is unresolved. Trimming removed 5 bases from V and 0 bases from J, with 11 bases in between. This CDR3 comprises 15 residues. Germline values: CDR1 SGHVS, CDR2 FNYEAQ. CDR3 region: CASSTMLGSGNTIYF. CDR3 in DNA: TGTGCCAGCAGCACTATGTTAGGCTCTGGAAACACCATATATTTT.

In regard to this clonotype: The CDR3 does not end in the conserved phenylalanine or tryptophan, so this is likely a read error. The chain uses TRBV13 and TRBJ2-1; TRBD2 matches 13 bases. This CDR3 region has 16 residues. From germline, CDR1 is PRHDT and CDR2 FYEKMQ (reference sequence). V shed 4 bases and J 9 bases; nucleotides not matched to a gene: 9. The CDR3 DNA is TGTGCCAGCAGCTCCCTCTTCCGACTAGCGGGGGGTGAGCAGTTCCTC. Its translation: CASSSLFRLAGGEQFL.

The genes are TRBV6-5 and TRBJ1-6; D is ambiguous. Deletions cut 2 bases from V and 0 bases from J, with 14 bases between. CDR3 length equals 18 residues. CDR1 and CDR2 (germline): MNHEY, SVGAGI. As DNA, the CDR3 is TGTGCCAGCAGTTACGGAACTCCCGGTAGCTCCTATAATTCACCCCTCCACTTT. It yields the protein CASSYGTPGSSYNSPLHF.

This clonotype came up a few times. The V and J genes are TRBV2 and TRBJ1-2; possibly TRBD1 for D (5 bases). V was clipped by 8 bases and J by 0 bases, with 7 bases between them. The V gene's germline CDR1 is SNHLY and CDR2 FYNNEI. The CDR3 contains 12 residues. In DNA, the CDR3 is TGTGCCAGCGGGGCATCTAACTATGGCTACACCTTC. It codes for CASGASNYGYTF.

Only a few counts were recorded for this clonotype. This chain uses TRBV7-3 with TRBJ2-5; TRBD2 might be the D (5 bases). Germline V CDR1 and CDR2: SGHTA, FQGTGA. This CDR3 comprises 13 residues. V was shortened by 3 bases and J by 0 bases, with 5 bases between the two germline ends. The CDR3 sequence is CASSFSDQETQYF. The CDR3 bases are TGTGCCAGCAGCTTTAGCGACCAAGAGACCCAGTACTTC.

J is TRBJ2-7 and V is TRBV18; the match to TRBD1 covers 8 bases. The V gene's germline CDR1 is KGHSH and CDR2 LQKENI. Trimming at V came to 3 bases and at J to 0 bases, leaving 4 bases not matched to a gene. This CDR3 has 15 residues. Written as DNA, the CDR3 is TGTGCCAGCTCACCGGGACAGGTGGTCTCCTACGAGCAGTACTTC. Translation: CASSPGQVVSYEQYF. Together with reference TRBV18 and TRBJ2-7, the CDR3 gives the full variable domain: NAGVMQNPRHLVRRRGQEARLRCSPMKGHSHVYWYRQLPEEGLKFMVYLQKENIIDESGMPKERFSAEFPKEGPSILRIQQVVRGDSAAYFCASSPGQVVSYEQYFGPGTRLTVT.

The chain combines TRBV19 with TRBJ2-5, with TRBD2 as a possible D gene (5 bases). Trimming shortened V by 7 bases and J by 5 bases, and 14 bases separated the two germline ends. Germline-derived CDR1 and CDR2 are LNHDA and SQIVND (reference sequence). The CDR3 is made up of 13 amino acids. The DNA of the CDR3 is TGTGCCAGTACCCCCGGGGATGTCGAGACCCAGTACTTC. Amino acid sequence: CASTPGDVETQYF.

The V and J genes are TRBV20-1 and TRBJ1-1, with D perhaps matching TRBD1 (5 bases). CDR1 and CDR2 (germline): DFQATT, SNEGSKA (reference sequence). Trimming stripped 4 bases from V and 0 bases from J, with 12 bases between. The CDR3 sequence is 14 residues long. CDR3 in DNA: TGCAGTGCTAAGAGTAACAGGATGAACACTGAAGCTTTCTTT. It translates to CSAKSNRMNTEAFF.

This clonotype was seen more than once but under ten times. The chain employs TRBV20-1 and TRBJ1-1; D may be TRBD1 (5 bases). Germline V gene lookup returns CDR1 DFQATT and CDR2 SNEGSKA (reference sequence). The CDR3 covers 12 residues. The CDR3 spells CGGRGGNTEAFF. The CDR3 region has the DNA TGCGGGGGGAGGGGTGGAAACACTGAAGCTTTCTTT.

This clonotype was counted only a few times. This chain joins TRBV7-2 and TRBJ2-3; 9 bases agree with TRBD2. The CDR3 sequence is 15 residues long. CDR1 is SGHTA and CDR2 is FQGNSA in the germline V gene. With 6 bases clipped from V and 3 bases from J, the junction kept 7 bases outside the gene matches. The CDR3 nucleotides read TGTGCCAGCAGATCGAGCGGGGGGCGGACAGATACGCAGTATTTT. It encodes CASRSSGGRTDTQYF. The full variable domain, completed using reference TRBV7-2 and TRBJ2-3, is GAGVSQSPSNKVTEKGKDVELRCDPISGHTALYWYRQSLGQGLEFLIYFQGNSAPDKSGLPSDRFSAERTGGSVSTLTIQRTQQEDSAVYLCASRSSGGRTDTQYFGPGTRLTVL.

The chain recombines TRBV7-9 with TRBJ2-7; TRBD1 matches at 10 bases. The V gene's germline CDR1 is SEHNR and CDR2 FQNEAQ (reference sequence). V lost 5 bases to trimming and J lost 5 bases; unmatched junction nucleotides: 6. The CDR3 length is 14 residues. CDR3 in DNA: TGTGCCAGCAGCCTGGGACAGGGGAGGAACGAGCAGTACTTC. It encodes CASSLGQGRNEQYF.

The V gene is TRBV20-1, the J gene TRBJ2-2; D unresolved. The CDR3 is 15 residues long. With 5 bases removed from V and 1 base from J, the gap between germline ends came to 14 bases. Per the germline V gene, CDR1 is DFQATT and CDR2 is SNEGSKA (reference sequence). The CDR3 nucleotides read TGCAGTGCTCTAAGTAGGGCCCTGAACACCGGGGAGCTGTTTTTT. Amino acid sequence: CSALSRALNTGELFF.

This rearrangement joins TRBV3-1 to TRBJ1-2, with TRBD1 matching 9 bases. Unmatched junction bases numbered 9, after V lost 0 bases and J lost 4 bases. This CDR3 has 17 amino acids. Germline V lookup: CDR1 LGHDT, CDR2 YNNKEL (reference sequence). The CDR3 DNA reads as TGTGCCAGCAGCCAAGAAAGTGAGACAGGGGGTCTCTATGGCTACACCTTC. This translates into CASSQESETGGLYGYTF. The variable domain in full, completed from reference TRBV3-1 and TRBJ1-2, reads DTAVSQTPKYLVTQMGNDKSIKCEQNLGHDTMYWYKQDSKKFLKIMFSYNNKELIINETVPNRFSPKSPDKAHLNLHINSLELGDSAVYFCASSQESETGGLYGYTFGSGTRLTVV.

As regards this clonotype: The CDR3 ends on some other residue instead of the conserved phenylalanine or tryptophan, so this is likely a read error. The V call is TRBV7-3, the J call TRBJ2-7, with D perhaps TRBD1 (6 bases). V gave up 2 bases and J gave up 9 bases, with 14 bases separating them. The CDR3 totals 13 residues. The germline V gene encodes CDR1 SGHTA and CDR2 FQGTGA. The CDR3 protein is CASSLELQGLQYL. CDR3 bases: TGTGCCAGCAGCTTAGAACTACAGGGTTTGCAGTACCTC.

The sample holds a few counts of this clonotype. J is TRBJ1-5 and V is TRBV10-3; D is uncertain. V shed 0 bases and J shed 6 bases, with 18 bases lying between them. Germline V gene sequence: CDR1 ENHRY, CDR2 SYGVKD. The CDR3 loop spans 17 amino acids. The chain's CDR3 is CAISESAQAEWGQPQHF. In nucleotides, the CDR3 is TGTGCCATCAGTGAGTCTGCGCAGGCCGAGTGGGGTCAGCCCCAGCATTTT.

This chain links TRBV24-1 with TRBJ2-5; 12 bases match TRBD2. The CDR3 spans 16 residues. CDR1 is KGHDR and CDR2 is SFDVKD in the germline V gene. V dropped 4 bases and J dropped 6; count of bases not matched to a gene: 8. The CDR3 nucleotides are TGTGCCACCAGTGACCCAACTAGCGGGGGGTCCAAGACCCAGTACTTC. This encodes CATSDPTSGGSKTQYF.

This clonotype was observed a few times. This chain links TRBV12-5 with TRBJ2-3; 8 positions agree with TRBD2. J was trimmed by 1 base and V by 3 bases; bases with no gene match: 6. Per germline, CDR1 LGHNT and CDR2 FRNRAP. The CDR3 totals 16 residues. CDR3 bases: TGTGCTAGTGGTTTAACTAGCGGACCAGGCACAGATACGCAGTATTTT. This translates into CASGLTSGPGTDTQYF.

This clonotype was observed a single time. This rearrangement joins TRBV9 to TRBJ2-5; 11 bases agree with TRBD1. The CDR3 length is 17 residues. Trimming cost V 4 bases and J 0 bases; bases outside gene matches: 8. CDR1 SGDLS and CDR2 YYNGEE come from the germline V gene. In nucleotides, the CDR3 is TGTGCCAGCAGCCCTTCGGGGACAGGGGGATACCAAGAGACCCAGTACTTC. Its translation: CASSPSGTGGYQETQYF. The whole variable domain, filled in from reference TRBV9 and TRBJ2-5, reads DSGVTQTPKHLITATGQRVTLRCSPRSGDLSVYWYQQSLDQGLQFLIQYYNGEERAKGNILERFSAQQFPDLHSELNLSSLELGDSALYFCASSPSGTGGYQETQYFGPGTRLLVL.

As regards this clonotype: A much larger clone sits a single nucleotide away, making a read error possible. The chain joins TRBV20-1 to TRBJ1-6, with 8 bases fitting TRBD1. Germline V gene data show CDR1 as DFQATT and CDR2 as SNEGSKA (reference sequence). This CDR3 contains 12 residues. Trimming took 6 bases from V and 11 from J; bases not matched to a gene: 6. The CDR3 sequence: CSARTGSTPLHF. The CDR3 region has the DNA TGCAGTGCGCGGACAGGGAGTACACCCCTCCACTTT.

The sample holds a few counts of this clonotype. Here the CDR3 reads CASSPGGAGGDTQYF. In nucleotides, the CDR3 is TGCGCCAGCAGCCCCGGGGGGGCCGGGGGAGATACGCAGTATTTT. The V gene is TRBV4-3, the J gene TRBJ2-3; 8 bases fit TRBD2. Germline V lookup: CDR1 LGHNA, CDR2 YSLEER. The CDR3 extends over 15 amino acids. The J segment lost 5 bases and the V segment lost 4 bases, leaving 8 bases of the junction unmatched.

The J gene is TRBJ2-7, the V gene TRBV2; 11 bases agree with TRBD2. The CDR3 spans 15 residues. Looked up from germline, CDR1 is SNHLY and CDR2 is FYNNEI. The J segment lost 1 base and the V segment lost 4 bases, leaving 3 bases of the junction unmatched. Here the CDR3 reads CASSGGTSGSYEQYF. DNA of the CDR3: TGTGCCAGCAGTGGGGGGACTAGCGGATCCTACGAGCAGTACTTC.